The next 8 T cell receptor beta chains were all read from a single sample in a study of response to subunit inactivated influenza vaccine. TCRdb reanalysed the RT-PCR reads using MiXCR and keeps one entry per CDR3 protein. The profile shows about 540,000 distinct CDR3 sequences, less than 25% of them singletons. These same records also appear under a second study, on T cells expressing NK-cell markers. That paper states: Generation of TCR beta cDNA was performed by 5'RACE template switching incorporating UMIs.

The sample in question was CD4+ T cells sorted from PBMCs, obtained about 12 days after vaccination. Receptors were obtained from a man in his fifties who received an inactivated influenza vaccine.

V usage is TRBV6-6 and J usage is TRBJ2-2, with D unclear. The CDR3 extends over 13 amino acids. The germline gives CDR1 MNHNY, CDR2 SVGAGI (reference sequence). Between the trimmed V and J ends, which lost 7 bases and 7 bases, there was a span of 13 bases. The CDR3 sequence is CASIRSEVGELFF. The CDR3 bases are TGTGCCAGCATCAGATCTGAGGTCGGGGAGCTGTTTTTT.

This chain joins TRBV20-1 and TRBJ2-1; 7 positions match TRBD2. The germline gives CDR1 DFQATT, CDR2 SNEGSKA (reference sequence). The trim removed 1 base at V and 2 bases at J, leaving 8 bases unmatched. The CDR3 contains 16 residues. The CDR3 here is CSARGGLVIPYNEQFF. The CDR3, as DNA: TGCAGTGCTAGAGGTGGACTAGTTATTCCCTACAATGAGCAGTTCTTC.

The CDR3 DNA sequence: TGTGCCAGCAGAACCGGGACAGCCTACAATGAGCAGTTCTTC. Amino acid sequence: CASRTGTAYNEQFF. This sequence joins TRBV7-8 and TRBJ2-1; TRBD1 matches at 7 bases. The CDR3 has 14 amino acids. The J segment lost 2 bases and the V segment lost 6 bases, leaving 4 bases of the junction unmatched. The V gene's germline CDR1 is SGHVS and CDR2 FQNEAQ.

A few counts support this clonotype. The chain joins TRBV4-2 to TRBJ1-4; D gene unclear. The germline V gene encodes CDR1 LGHNA and CDR2 YNFKEQ. Deletions cut 2 bases from V and 5 bases from J, with 15 bases between. The CDR3 totals 16 residues. The CDR3 nucleotides are TGTGCCAGCAGCCAATTTTTTCCTGATAAAAATGAAAAACTGTTTTTT. Translating gives CASSQFFPDKNEKLFF.

The rearrangement joins TRBV11-2 to TRBJ1-2; tentatively, D is TRBD1 (5 bases). The CDR3 is 14 residues long. Germline CDR1 reads SGHAT; CDR2 reads FQNNGV. Trimming took off 8 bases at V and 1 base at J, with 14 bases between the two ends. CDR3 DNA: TGTGCCAGCCAAAAGGGGCGGAATAACTATGGCTACACCTTC. It translates to CASQKGRNNYGYTF.

V usage is TRBV11-2 and J usage is TRBJ2-1; 15 bases agree with TRBD2. This CDR3 has 16 amino acids. From germline, CDR1 is SGHAT and CDR2 FQNNGV. After removal of 5 bases from V and 13 bases from J, the junction contained 12 bases not matched to a gene. For the CDR3, the DNA is TGTGCCAGCAGCATCAGATCCGGGACTAGCGGGAGGAACCAGTTCTTC. It codes for CASSIRSGTSGRNQFF.

The rearrangement uses TRBV29-1 and TRBJ1-1; tentative D call: TRBD1 (5 bases). This CDR3 contains 13 residues. Germline V gene lookup returns CDR1 SQVTM and CDR2 ANQGSEA. The CDR3 sequence: CTTWGGKNTEAFF. The CDR3 coding sequence is TGCACCACTTGGGGGGGTAAGAACACTGAAGCTTTCTTT.

The sample holds a few counts of this clonotype. The chain links TRBV15 to TRBJ2-3, with a weak D call TRBD2 (6 bases). This CDR3 is 18 amino acids long. Trimming pared 3 bases from V and 8 bases from J, leaving 27 bases between. The germline V gene has CDR1 LNHNV and CDR2 YYDKDF (reference sequence). DNA for the CDR3: TGTGCCACCAGCAGGAGGTGGGCGTGGAGGGGTGGTGAGAGTACGCAGTATTTT. As protein: CATSRRWAWRGGESTQYF.